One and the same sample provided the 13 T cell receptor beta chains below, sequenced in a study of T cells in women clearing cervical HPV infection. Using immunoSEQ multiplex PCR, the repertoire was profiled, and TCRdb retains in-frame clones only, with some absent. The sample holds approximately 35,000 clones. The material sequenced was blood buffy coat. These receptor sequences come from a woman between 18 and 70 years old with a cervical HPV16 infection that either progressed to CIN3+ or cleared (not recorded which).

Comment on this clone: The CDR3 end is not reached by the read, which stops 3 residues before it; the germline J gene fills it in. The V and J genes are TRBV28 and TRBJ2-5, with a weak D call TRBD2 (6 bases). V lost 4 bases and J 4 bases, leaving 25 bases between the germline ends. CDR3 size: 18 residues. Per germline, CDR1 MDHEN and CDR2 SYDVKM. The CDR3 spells CASSSHAPGRPGGETQYF. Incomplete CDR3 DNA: TGTGCCAGCAGTTCCCACGCGCCGGGCAGGCCCGGGGGAGAGACC. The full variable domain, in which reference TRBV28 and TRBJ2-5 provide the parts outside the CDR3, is DVKVTQSSRYLVKRTGEKVFLECVQDMDHENMFWYRQDPGLGLRLIYFSYDVKMKEKGDIPEGYSVSREKKERFSLILESASTNQTSMYLCASSSHAPGRPGGETQYFGPGTRLLVL.

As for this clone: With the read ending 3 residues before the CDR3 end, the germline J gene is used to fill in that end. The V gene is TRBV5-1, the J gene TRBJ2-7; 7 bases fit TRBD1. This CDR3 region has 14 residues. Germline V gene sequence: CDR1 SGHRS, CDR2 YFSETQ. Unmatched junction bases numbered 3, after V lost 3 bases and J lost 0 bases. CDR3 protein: CASSSGTVSYEQYF. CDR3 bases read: TGCGCCAGCAGCTCCGGGACAGTCTCCTACGAG.

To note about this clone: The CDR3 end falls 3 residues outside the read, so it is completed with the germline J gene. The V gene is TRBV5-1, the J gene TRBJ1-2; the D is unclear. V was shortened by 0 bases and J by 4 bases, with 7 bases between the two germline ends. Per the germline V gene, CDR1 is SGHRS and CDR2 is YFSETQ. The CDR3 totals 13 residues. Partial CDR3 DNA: TGCGCCAGCAGCTTGGCCGTCAGCTATGGC. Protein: CASSLAVSYG. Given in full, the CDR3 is CASSLAVSYGYTF. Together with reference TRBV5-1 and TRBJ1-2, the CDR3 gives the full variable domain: KAGVTQTPRYLIKTRGQQVTLSCSPISGHRSVSWYQQTPGQGLQFLFEYFSETQRNKGNFPGRFSGRQFSNSRSEMNVSTLELGDSALYLCASSLAVSYGYTFGSGTRLTVV.

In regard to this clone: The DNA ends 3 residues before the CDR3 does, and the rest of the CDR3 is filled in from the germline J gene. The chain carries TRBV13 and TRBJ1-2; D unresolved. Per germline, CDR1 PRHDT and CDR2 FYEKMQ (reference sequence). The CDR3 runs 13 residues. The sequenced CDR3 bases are TGTGCCAGCAGCCCATGGTCCCAAGGGGGC. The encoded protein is CASSPWSQGG. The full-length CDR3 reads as CASSPWSQGGYTF.

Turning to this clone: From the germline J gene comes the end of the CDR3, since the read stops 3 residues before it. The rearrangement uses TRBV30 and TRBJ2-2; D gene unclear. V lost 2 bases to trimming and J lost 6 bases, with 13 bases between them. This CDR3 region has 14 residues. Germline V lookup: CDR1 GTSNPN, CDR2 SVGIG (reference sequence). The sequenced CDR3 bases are TGTGCCTGGAGTTTCGTAGCTGAATCCGGGGAG. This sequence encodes CAWSFVAESGE. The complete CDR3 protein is CAWSFVAESGELFF. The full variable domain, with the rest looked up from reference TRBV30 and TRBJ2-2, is SQTIHQWPATLVQPVGSPLSLECTVEGTSNPNLYWYRQAAGRGLQLLFYSVGIGQISSEVPQNLSASRPQDRQFILSSKKLLLSDSGFYLCAWSFVAESGELFFGEGSRLTVL.

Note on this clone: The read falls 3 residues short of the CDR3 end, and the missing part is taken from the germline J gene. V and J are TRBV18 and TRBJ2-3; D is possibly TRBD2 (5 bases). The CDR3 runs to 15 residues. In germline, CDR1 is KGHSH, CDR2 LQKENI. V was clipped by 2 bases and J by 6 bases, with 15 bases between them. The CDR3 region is CASSPSNYGVDTQYF. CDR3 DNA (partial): TGTGCCAGCTCACCAAGTAATTACGGGGTGGATACG.

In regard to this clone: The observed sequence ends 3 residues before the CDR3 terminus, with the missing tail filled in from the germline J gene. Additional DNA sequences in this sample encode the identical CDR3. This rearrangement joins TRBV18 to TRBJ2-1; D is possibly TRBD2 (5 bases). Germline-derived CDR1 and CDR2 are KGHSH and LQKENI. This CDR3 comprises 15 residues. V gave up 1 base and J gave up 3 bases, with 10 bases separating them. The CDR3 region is CASSPLSDDYNEQFF. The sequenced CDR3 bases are TGTGCCAGCTCACCACTTAGCGACGACTACAATGAG.

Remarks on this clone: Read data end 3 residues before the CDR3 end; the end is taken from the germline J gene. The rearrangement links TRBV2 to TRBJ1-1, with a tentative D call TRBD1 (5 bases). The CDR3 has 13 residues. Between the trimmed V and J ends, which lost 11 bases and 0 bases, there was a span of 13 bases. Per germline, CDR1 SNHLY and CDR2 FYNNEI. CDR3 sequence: CADREEMNTEAFF. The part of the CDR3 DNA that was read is TGTGCCGACAGAGAGGAAATGAACACTGAA.

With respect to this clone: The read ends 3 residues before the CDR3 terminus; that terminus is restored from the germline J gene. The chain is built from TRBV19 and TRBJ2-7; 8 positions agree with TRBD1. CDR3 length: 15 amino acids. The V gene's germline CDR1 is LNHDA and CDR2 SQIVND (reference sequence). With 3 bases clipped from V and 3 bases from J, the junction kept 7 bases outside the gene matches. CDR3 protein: CASSMGRGLGYEQYF. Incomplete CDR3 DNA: TGTGCCAGTAGTATGGGCAGGGGGCTGGGCTACGAG.

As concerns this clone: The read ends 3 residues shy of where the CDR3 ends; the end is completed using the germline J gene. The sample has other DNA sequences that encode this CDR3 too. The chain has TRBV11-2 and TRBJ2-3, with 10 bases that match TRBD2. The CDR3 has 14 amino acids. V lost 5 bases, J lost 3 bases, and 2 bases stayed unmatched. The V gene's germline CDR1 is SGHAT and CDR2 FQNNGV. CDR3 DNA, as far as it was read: TGTGCCAGCAGCCCGGGACTAGCGACAGATACG. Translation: CASSPGLATDT. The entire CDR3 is CASSPGLATDTQYF.

CDR3 residues: CASSGRGELWRGYTF. The part of the CDR3 DNA that was read is TGTGCCAGCTCCGGCCGGGGAGAACTATGGAGGGGC. This chain links TRBV19 with TRBJ1-2; no definite D call. Read data end 3 residues before the CDR3 end; the end is taken from the germline J gene. This CDR3 has 15 amino acids. Germline CDR1 and CDR2: LNHDA and SQIVND (reference sequence).

The CDR3 loop reads CASSLGTDSYEQYF. CDR3 bases read: TGTGCCAGCAGTTTGGGGACAGACTCCTACGAG. This chain uses TRBV28 with TRBJ2-7; 7 bases are a match to TRBD1. The sequenced fragment ends 3 residues before the CDR3 boundary, so the rest is inferred from the germline J gene. CDR1 and CDR2 (germline): MDHEN, SYDVKM. The length of the CDR3 is 14 residues. V dropped 3 bases and J dropped 0; count of bases not matched to a gene: 2.

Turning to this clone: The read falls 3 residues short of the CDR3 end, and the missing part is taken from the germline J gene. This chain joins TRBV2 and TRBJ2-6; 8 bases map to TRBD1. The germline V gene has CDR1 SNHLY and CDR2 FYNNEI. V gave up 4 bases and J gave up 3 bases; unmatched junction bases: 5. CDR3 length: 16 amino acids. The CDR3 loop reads CASSGTDRGGANVLTF. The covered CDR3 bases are TGTGCCAGCAGTGGAACCGACAGGGGTGGGGCCAACGTC. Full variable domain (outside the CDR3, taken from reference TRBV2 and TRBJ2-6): EPEVTQTPSHQVTQMGQEVILRCVPISNHLYFYWYRQILGQKVEFLVSFYNNEISEKSEIFDDQFSVERPDGSNFTLKIRSTKLEDSAMYFCASSGTDRGGANVLTFGAGSRLTVL.